Below, 17 T cell receptor beta chains from the same sample are listed, as sequenced in a study of read filtering for tumor transcriptome and immune sequencing. From roughly 400 ng of RNA, a library with molecular barcoded alpha/delta and beta/gamma adaptors was made. A single record per CDR3 protein comes from TCRdb applying MiXCR to the reads. The sample holds about 58,000 distinct CDR3 sequences, around 12% seen once. The sample comprised a population of CD138-negative cells sorted from bone marrow. The receptor set was obtained from a donor at least 40 years old with multiple myeloma.

The DNA for the CDR3 is TGTGCCAGCAGAAAAGATGGGGACATCGGACAAGAGACCCAGTACTTC. Its protein is CASRKDGDIGQETQYF. The rearrangement uses TRBV28 and TRBJ2-5, with D tentatively TRBD1 (6 bases). CDR3 size: 16 residues. The V gene lost 6 bases and the J gene lost 2 bases, with 19 bases spanning the gap. Germline CDR1 MDHEN, CDR2 SYDVKM.

This clonotype was counted many times. The rearrangement uses TRBV29-1 and TRBJ2-2; a possible D gene is TRBD1 (6 bases). The CDR3 spans 15 residues. Trimming left V 7 bases short and J 1 base short, with 16 bases between. CDR1 and CDR2 from the germline V gene are SQVTM and ANQGSEA. The CDR3 region is CSAMDRRKNTGELFF. The CDR3 DNA sequence: TGCAGCGCTATGGACAGAAGAAAGAACACCGGGGAGCTGTTTTTT.

This clonotype was observed at least ten times. The V gene is TRBV6-2 or TRBV6-3, the J gene TRBJ2-5, with D tentatively TRBD2 (6 bases). Per the germline V gene, CDR1 is MNHEY and CDR2 is SVGEGT. CDR3 length: 13 amino acids. The ends were cut back, 6 bases at V and 4 bases at J, with 12 bases in the middle. CDR3 region: CASRGLLGETQYF. As DNA, the CDR3 is TGTGCCAGCAGGGGACTTCTGGGAGAGACCCAGTACTTC.

This clonotype was picked up many times. The chain links TRBV20-1 to TRBJ1-5; D not resolved. V was shortened by 2 bases and J by 11 bases, with 13 bases between the two germline ends. This CDR3 region has 12 residues. Germline V gene sequence: CDR1 DFQATT, CDR2 SNEGSKA (reference sequence). This CDR3 is CSARIQSWAQHF. CDR3 nucleotides: TGCAGTGCTAGAATTCAATCCTGGGCCCAGCATTTT.

This clonotype was observed at least ten times. This chain connects TRBV18 to TRBJ2-1; 7 bases are a match to TRBD2. V gave up 6 bases and J gave up 5 bases; unmatched junction bases: 4. The CDR3 is made up of 13 amino acids. Germline lookup yields CDR1 KGHSH and CDR2 LQKENI. The CDR3: CASSPAGDNEQFF. The CDR3 DNA reads TGTGCCAGCTCTCCCGCGGGGGACAATGAGCAGTTCTTC.

The chain combines TRBV5-4 with TRBJ2-5, with D unclear. CDR3 length equals 15 residues. V lost 0 bases and J lost 3, with 12 bases in between. CDR1 and CDR2 from the germline V gene are SGHNT and YYREEE (reference sequence). In nucleotides, the CDR3 is TGTGCCAGCAGCTTGGAGGTCGGCTTCAAAGAGACCCAGTACTTC. Protein sequence: CASSLEVGFKETQYF.

This clonotype was seen more than once but under ten times. Given a much more abundant clone one base away, this may be a read error. CDR3 nucleotide sequence: TGCGCCAGCAGTTTGACGGGGAGTATTACTGAAGCTTTCTTT. Translation gives CASSLTGSITEAFF. The V and J genes are TRBV5-1 and TRBJ1-1; D is unresolved. There are 14 residues in the CDR3. V lost 5 bases and J lost 5, with 16 bases in between. The germline V gene encodes CDR1 SGHRS and CDR2 YFSETQ.

In this sample, this clonotype turned up many times. The chain carries TRBV5-1 and TRBJ1-1; TRBD1 is a possible D gene (5 bases). V was shortened by 0 bases and J by 5 bases, with 11 bases between the two germline ends. The CDR3 consists of 14 residues. Germline loops: CDR1 SGHRS, CDR2 YFSETQ. This CDR3 is CASSLDTGRTEAFF. In DNA form, the CDR3 reads TGCGCCAGCAGCTTGGACACGGGGCGGACTGAAGCTTTCTTT.

Many counts were recorded for this clonotype. Here the CDR3 DNA reads TGCGCCAGCACCCCTTTAGGCCGAAACAATGAGCAGTTCTTC. Its translation is CASTPLGRNNEQFF. The chain combines TRBV5-1 with TRBJ2-1, with unresolved D. CDR3 length equals 14 residues. Trimming cost V 6 bases and J 5 bases, with 15 bases left between them. Germline CDR1 and CDR2: SGHRS and YFSETQ.

This clonotype was seen a few times. A read error is possible here, since a much larger clone lies one base away. This chain joins TRBV29-1 and TRBJ2-3, with TRBD2 as a possible D gene (5 bases). Per germline, CDR1 SQVTM and CDR2 ANQGSEA. The CDR3 sequence is 13 residues long. V lost 7 bases and J lost 2, with 13 bases in between. The CDR3 region has the DNA TGCAGCGCCCGCCCGGGGAACACAGATACGCAGTATTTT. The encoded protein is CSARPGNTDTQYF.

Concerning this clonotype itself: A much larger clone lies one base from this, so it may be a read error. The CDR3, as DNA: TGTGCCAGCAGCCTAACACCCCAAGAGACCCGGTACTTC. Translating it yields CASSLTPQETRYF. The chain combines TRBV7-2 with TRBJ2-5; no clear D gene. Looked up from germline, CDR1 is SGHTA and CDR2 is FQGNSA. There are 13 residues in the CDR3.

Of note for this clonotype: This may be a read error, as it is one base from a much larger clone. A read error is likely, as this CDR3 ends without the conserved phenylalanine or tryptophan. The V call is TRBV7-2, the J call TRBJ2-3; TRBD2 matches at 7 bases. From germline, CDR1 is SGHTA and CDR2 FQGNSA. V lost 5 bases and J lost 5; bases outside the gene matches: 13. The CDR3 totals 16 residues. The CDR3 nucleotides read TGTGCCAGCAGCACAAGACTAGCCCCCGCTCGAGATACGCAGTATCTT. Residues: CASSTRLAPARDTQYL.

Points on this clonotype: A much larger clone is a single base away; this may be a read error. CDR3 bases: TGCGCCGGCAGCATCGGGGACGAGGACTACGAGCAGTACTTC. This translates into CAGSIGDEDYEQYF. The V call is TRBV5-1, the J call TRBJ2-7, with D perhaps TRBD1 or TRBD2 (5 bases each). Germline CDR1 is SGHRS and CDR2 is YFSETQ. CDR3 size: 14 residues.

Many counts were recorded for this clonotype. V gene TRBV9 combines with J gene TRBJ1-4, with D possibly being TRBD1 (5 bases). Germline CDR1 SGDLS, CDR2 YYNGEE. The V end lost 2 bases, the J end lost 8 bases, and 13 bases lay between the germline ends. CDR3 length equals 14 residues. The CDR3 loop is CASSVGANQEKLFF. The CDR3 nucleotides are TGTGCCAGCAGCGTCGGGGCCAACCAGGAAAAACTGTTTTTT. Looking up the rest from reference TRBV9 and TRBJ1-4 gives the full variable domain: DSGVTQTPKHLITATGQRVTLRCSPRSGDLSVYWYQQSLDQGLQFLIQYYNGEERAKGNILERFSAQQFPDLHSELNLSSLELGDSALYFCASSVGANQEKLFFGSGTQLSVL.

This clonotype was seen repeatedly, ten times or more. The rearrangement links TRBV4-1 to TRBJ2-2, with D perhaps TRBD2 (5 bases). Trimming took 0 bases from V and 0 from J, leaving 11 bases between them. This CDR3 has 17 residues. Looked up from germline, CDR1 is MGHRA and CDR2 is YSYEKL. The CDR3 bases are TGCGCCAGCAGCCAAGATCGGAGGAGGACGAACACCGGGGAGCTGTTTTTT. Translation gives CASSQDRRRTNTGELFF.

This clonotype was counted many times. The rearrangement joins TRBV20-1 to TRBJ1-2; D perhaps matches TRBD1 (5 bases). Germline lookup yields CDR1 DFQATT and CDR2 SNEGSKA (reference sequence). V lost 6 bases and J 7 bases, leaving 12 bases between the germline ends. The CDR3 consists of 11 residues. CDR3 residues: CSAPTGGGYTF. In nucleotides, the CDR3 is TGCAGTGCCCCGACTGGGGGTGGCTACACCTTC.

This clonotype was detected many times. The chain recombines TRBV11-1 with TRBJ2-7; no clear D. Trimming removed 9 bases from V and 0 bases from J, with 12 bases in between. CDR1 is SGHAT, CDR2 FQDESV, per germline (reference sequence). This CDR3 has 13 residues. The CDR3 sequence is CASTYGVSYEQYF. For the CDR3, the DNA is TGTGCCAGTACCTATGGGGTCTCCTACGAGCAGTACTTC.